One and the same sample provided the 23 T cell receptor beta chains below, sequenced in a study of cytomegalovirus exposure and HLA in healthy donors. PCR primers comprised 60 Vbeta and 13 Jbeta primers. The assay was immunoSEQ multiplex PCR, and TCRdb's table has in-frame clones only and misses some. Of 160,000 or so clones detected, approximately 86% appear once; the ten largest clones hold roughly 2%. The sample comprised PBMCs. These receptors were obtained from a woman younger than 35 in good health and CMV-seronegative.

This rearrangement joins TRBV18 to TRBJ1-5; no clear D gene. This CDR3 is 13 amino acids long. Trimming removed 4 bases from V and 4 bases from J, with 8 bases in between. Looked up from germline, CDR1 is KGHSH and CDR2 is LQKENI. CDR3 nucleotides: TGTGCCAGCTCACTACAGCAAAATCAGCCCCAGCATTTT. The encoded protein is CASSLQQNQPQHF.

This chain links TRBV5-4 with TRBJ2-5, with 9 nucleotides matching TRBD1. Trimming removed 4 bases from V and 4 bases from J; junction bases left unmatched: 8. Germline V gene sequence: CDR1 SGHNT, CDR2 YYREEE (reference sequence). This CDR3 region has 15 residues. CDR3 in amino acids: CASSPIDRGAETQYF. CDR3 nucleotide sequence: TGTGCCAGCAGCCCAATCGACAGGGGGGCAGAGACCCAGTACTTC.

The chain links TRBV19 to TRBJ1-1; 7 bases fit TRBD1. This CDR3 is built from 13 residues. Looked up from germline, CDR1 is LNHDA and CDR2 is SQIVND (reference sequence). V lost 4 bases, J lost 5 bases, and 4 bases stayed unmatched. The CDR3 bases are TGTGCCAGTAGTAACAGGGGAGGAACTGAAGCTTTCTTT. It is translated as CASSNRGGTEAFF.

The sample holds a few counts of this clone. Here the CDR3 reads CATRDRGRGYTF. CDR3 DNA sequence: TGTGCCACCCGGGACAGGGGAAGAGGCTACACCTTC. This sequence joins TRBV28 and TRBJ1-2; 10 nucleotides align to TRBD1. J lost 8 bases, V lost 10 bases, and 7 bases had no gene match. The germline V gene has CDR1 MDHEN and CDR2 SYDVKM. The CDR3 length is 12 residues.

This rearrangement joins TRBV25-1 to TRBJ2-1, with TRBD2 matching over 11 bases. This CDR3 is built from 13 residues. The V segment lost 7 bases and the J segment 7 bases; nucleotides outside the gene matches: 3. The germline V gene encodes CDR1 MGHDK and CDR2 SYGVNS. The CDR3, as DNA: TGTGCCAGCACGCTAGCGGGAGGAAATGAGCAGTTCTTC. It codes for CASTLAGGNEQFF.

In its sample, this clone was seen once. This sequence joins TRBV19 and TRBJ2-1; TRBD1 is a possible D gene (5 bases). Germline CDR1 reads LNHDA; CDR2 reads SQIVND (reference sequence). The germline V and J ends were trimmed by 1 base and 10 bases, with 14 bases remaining between them. The CDR3 loop spans 14 amino acids. CDR3 nucleotides: TGTGCCAGTAGTATAGCCCAAGGGGTGAGGGAGCAGTTCTTC. Its translation is CASSIAQGVREQFF.

As regards this clone: Other DNA sequences in this specimen translate into the identical CDR3. The rearrangement uses TRBV9 and TRBJ1-5; D is possibly TRBD1 (5 bases). The CDR3 is made up of 14 amino acids. The germline V and J ends were trimmed by 2 bases and 4 bases, with 10 bases remaining between them. CDR1 SGDLS and CDR2 YYNGEE come from the germline V gene. CDR3 region: CASSVGGGNQPQHF. The CDR3 DNA sequence: TGTGCCAGCAGCGTCGGCGGGGGAAATCAGCCCCAGCATTTT. Full variable domain (remainder filled in from reference TRBV9 and TRBJ1-5): DSGVTQTPKHLITATGQRVTLRCSPRSGDLSVYWYQQSLDQGLQFLIQYYNGEERAKGNILERFSAQQFPDLHSELNLSSLELGDSALYFCASSVGGGNQPQHFGDGTRLSIL.

A few counts support this clone. The V and J genes are TRBV11-1 and TRBJ2-5; D is ambiguous. Germline V gene data show CDR1 as SGHAT and CDR2 as FQDESV (reference sequence). There are 14 residues in the CDR3. V was cut by 1 base and J by 3 bases, with 9 bases left in between. The CDR3 coding sequence is TGTGCCAGCAGCTTAGACCCCCAGAAAGAGACCCAGTACTTC. Translated, it gives CASSLDPQKETQYF.

The V and J genes are TRBV10-3 and TRBJ2-7, with 13 bases that match TRBD2. J gave up 0 bases and V 6 bases, and 5 bases lay outside the gene matches. The CDR3 has 16 residues. From germline, CDR1 is ENHRY and CDR2 SYGVKD. CDR3 DNA: TGTGCCATCAGCGGACTAGCGGGGGCCCTCTCCTACGAGCAGTACTTC. Translated: CAISGLAGALSYEQYF.

The rearrangement joins TRBV2 to TRBJ1-1; D gene ambiguous. CDR3 length: 13 residues. Trimming pared 2 bases from V and 4 bases from J, leaving 8 bases between. Per the germline V gene, CDR1 is SNHLY and CDR2 is FYNNEI. The CDR3, as DNA: TGTGCCAGCAGTGAATGGGAGGGCACTGAAGCTTTCTTT. Encoded protein: CASSEWEGTEAFF.

The chain couples TRBV19 to TRBJ2-1, with 13 bases that match TRBD2. V lost 0 bases and J lost 0; bases outside the gene matches: 2. There are 18 residues in the CDR3. The V gene's germline CDR1 is LNHDA and CDR2 SQIVND (reference sequence). CDR3 residues: CASSIEGTSGTSYNEQFF. The CDR3, as DNA: TGTGCCAGTAGTATAGAAGGGACTAGCGGGACCTCCTACAATGAGCAGTTCTTC.

In this sample, this clone turned up a few times. The chain links TRBV2 to TRBJ2-5; 9 nucleotides line up with TRBD2. Germline-derived CDR1 and CDR2 are SNHLY and FYNNEI. The CDR3 contains 13 residues. With 7 bases clipped from V and 5 bases from J, the junction kept 5 bases outside the gene matches. In DNA form, the CDR3 reads TGTGCCAGCATAGCGGGGGCAGGGGAGACCCAGTACTTC. It is translated as CASIAGAGETQYF.

This chain links TRBV6-5 with TRBJ1-2; tentative D call: TRBD1 (6 bases). Germline V gives CDR1 MNHEY, CDR2 SVGAGI. Deletions cut 8 bases from V and 1 base from J, with 14 bases between. The CDR3 extends over 14 amino acids. CDR3 in DNA: TGTGCCAGCGGGGGGAGGGGGGATAACTATGGCTACACCTTC. It translates to CASGGRGDNYGYTF.

CDR3 coding DNA: TGCGCCAGCAGCCAAGAGAGGATATTACTAGCGGGAGTATATGAGCAGTTCTTC. This encodes CASSQERILLAGVYEQFF. The gene calls are TRBV4-1 and TRBJ2-1, with 11 bases identical to TRBD2. V dropped 0 bases and J dropped 8; count of bases not matched to a gene: 12. This CDR3 contains 18 residues. Germline loops: CDR1 MGHRA, CDR2 YSYEKL.

In this sample, this clone turned up once. The genes are TRBV7-8 and TRBJ2-1; 9 bases fit TRBD2. V lost 5 bases, J lost 0 bases, and 8 bases stayed unmatched. Germline V gene data show CDR1 as SGHVS and CDR2 as FQNEAQ. The CDR3 runs to 17 residues. CDR3 sequence: CASSETSGAISYNEQFF. The CDR3 DNA reads TGTGCCAGCAGCGAGACTAGCGGAGCCATCTCCTACAATGAGCAGTTCTTC. Based on the CDR3 plus reference TRBV7-8 and TRBJ2-1, the full variable domain is GAGVSQSPRYKVAKRGQDVALRCDPISGHVSLFWYQQALGQGPEFLTYFQNEAQLDKSGLPSDRFFAERPEGSVSTLKIQRTQQEDSAVYLCASSETSGAISYNEQFFGPGTRLTVL.

The chain links TRBV19 to TRBJ1-5; D perhaps matches TRBD1 (6 bases). Germline V gene lookup returns CDR1 LNHDA and CDR2 SQIVND (reference sequence). CDR3 length equals 16 residues. Between the trimmed V and J ends, which lost 1 base and 6 bases, there was a span of 16 bases. The CDR3 loop is CASSIAGVSWSQPQHF. Written as DNA, the CDR3 is TGTGCCAGTAGTATAGCAGGGGTTTCTTGGAGTCAGCCCCAGCATTTT. Full variable domain (rest looked up from reference TRBV19 and TRBJ1-5): DGGITQSPKYLFRKEGQNVTLSCEQNLNHDAMYWYRQDPGQGLRLIYYSQIVNDFQKGDIAEGYSVSREKKESFPLTVTSAQKNPTAFYLCASSIAGVSWSQPQHFGDGTRLSIL.

V gene TRBV4-2 combines with J gene TRBJ1-5, with no clear D. This CDR3 contains 15 residues. Germline values: CDR1 LGHNA, CDR2 YNFKEQ. The V gene lost 0 bases and the J gene lost 0 bases, with 6 bases spanning the gap. As DNA, the CDR3 is TGTGCCAGCAGCCAAGATCTCGTTAGCAATCAGCCCCAGCATTTT. This sequence encodes CASSQDLVSNQPQHF.

The chain recombines TRBV28 with TRBJ1-2, with a tentative D call TRBD1 (5 bases). V lost 7 bases and J 4 bases, leaving 13 bases between the germline ends. From germline, CDR1 is MDHEN and CDR2 SYDVKM. This CDR3 comprises 13 residues. CDR3 coding DNA: TGTGCCAGCACCCCCTCGGGGGTCTATGGCTACACCTTC. It specifies CASTPSGVYGYTF.

The rearrangement links TRBV6-5 to TRBJ2-1; 9 bases line up with TRBD2. The CDR3 spans 15 residues. Trimming at V came to 5 bases and at J to 4 bases, leaving 6 bases not matched to a gene. The V gene's germline CDR1 is MNHEY and CDR2 SVGAGI. CDR3 region: CASSRLAGGYNEQFF. In DNA, the CDR3 is TGTGCCAGCAGTCGCCTCGCGGGAGGGTACAATGAGCAGTTCTTC.

This chain joins TRBV7-9 and TRBJ1-6, with a tentative D call TRBD1 (6 bases). Germline CDR1 SEHNR, CDR2 FQNEAQ (reference sequence). The V end lost 7 bases, the J end lost 7 bases, and 17 bases lay between the germline ends. This CDR3 comprises 15 residues. Here the CDR3 reads CASTLTRQGNSPLHF. The CDR3 bases are TGTGCCAGCACCCTGACTCGGCAGGGGAATTCACCCCTCCACTTT.

V usage is TRBV6-1 and J usage is TRBJ1-3; 7 bases line up with TRBD1. CDR3 length equals 15 residues. With V trimmed by 6 bases and J by 0 bases, 5 bases remained unmatched. Looked up from germline, CDR1 is MNHNS and CDR2 is SASEGT. The CDR3 reads CASRFHRGSGNTIYF. CDR3 DNA sequence: TGTGCCAGCAGATTCCACAGGGGCTCTGGAAACACCATATATTTT.

On this clone itself: The same CDR3 arises from other DNA sequences in this sample as well. This chain uses TRBV7-9 with TRBJ2-5; 8 bases fit TRBD2. The CDR3 totals 13 residues. V gave up 5 bases and J gave up 2 bases; unmatched junction bases: 1. Germline CDR1 and CDR2: SEHNR and FQNEAQ (reference sequence). The CDR3 loop reads CASSPSGQETQYF. As DNA, the CDR3 is TGTGCCAGCAGCCCTAGCGGGCAAGAGACCCAGTACTTC.

The chain couples TRBV5-1 to TRBJ2-7; tentative D call: TRBD1 (6 bases). V was trimmed by 0 bases and J by 0 bases, leaving 19 bases between them. The CDR3 contains 18 residues. CDR1 is SGHRS and CDR2 is YFSETQ in the germline V gene. The CDR3 nucleotides read TGCGCCAGCAGCTTGGCCGAGCGAATCACGGGACACTCCTACGAGCAGTACTTC. Encoded protein: CASSLAERITGHSYEQYF.